The T cell receptor (beta chain) under discussion was sequenced for a study of beta chain features in type 1 diabetes. This clone has more than one count but fewer than ten. The isolated RNA, all of it, was reverse transcribed, so expressed TCRB transcripts were what got sequenced. Naive, central memory and regulatory T cell samples yielded about 4 million reads on average. Sequencing used immunoSEQ multiplex PCR; TCRdb keeps in-frame clones, though not all of them. The profile shows 350,000 or so clones, 15% to 20% of them singletons. Sample: naive CD4+ T cells from blood. This clonotype was obtained from a woman younger than 30 in good health.

The CDR3: CASSLTWRNTDTQYF. CDR3 DNA: TGTGCCAGCAGCTTAACTTGGAGGAACACAGATACGCAGTATTTT. V gene TRBV13 combines with J gene TRBJ2-3; D possibly corresponds to TRBD2 (5 bases). The V gene lost 2 bases and the J gene lost 2 bases, with 11 bases spanning the gap. This CDR3 region has 15 residues. CDR1 and CDR2 (germline): PRHDT, FYEKMQ (reference sequence).